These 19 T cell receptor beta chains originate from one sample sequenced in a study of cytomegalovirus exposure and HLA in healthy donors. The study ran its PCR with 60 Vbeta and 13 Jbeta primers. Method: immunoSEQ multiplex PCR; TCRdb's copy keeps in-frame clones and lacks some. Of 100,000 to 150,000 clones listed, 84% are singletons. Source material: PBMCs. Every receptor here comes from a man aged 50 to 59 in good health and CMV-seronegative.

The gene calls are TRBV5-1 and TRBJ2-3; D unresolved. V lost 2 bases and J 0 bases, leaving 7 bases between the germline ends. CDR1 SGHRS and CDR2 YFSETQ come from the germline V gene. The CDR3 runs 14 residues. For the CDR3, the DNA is TGCGCCAGCAGCTTCTCTCTAAGCACAGATACGCAGTATTTT. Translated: CASSFSLSTDTQYF.

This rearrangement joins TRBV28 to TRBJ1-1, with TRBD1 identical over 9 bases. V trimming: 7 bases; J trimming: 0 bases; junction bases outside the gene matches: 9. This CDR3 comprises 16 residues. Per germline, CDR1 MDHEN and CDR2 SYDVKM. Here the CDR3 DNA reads TGTGCCAGCACACAGGGGGCGCCCGCGATGAACACTGAAGCTTTCTTT. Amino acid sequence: CASTQGAPAMNTEAFF.

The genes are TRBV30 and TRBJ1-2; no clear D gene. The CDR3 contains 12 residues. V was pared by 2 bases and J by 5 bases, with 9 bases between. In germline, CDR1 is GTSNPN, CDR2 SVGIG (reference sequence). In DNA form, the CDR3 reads TGTGCCTGGAGTTTGGCAGAATATGGCTACACCTTC. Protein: CAWSLAEYGYTF.

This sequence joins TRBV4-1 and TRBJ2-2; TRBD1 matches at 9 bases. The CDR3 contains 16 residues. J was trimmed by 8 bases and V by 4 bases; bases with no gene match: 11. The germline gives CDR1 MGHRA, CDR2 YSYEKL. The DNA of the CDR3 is TGCGCCAGCAGCCGGGGACAGGGTATCCTAGGTGGGGAGCTGTTTTTT. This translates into CASSRGQGILGGELFF.

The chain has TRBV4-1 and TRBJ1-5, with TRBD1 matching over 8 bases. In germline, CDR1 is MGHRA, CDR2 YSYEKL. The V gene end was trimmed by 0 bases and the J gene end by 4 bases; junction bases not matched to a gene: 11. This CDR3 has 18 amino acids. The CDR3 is CASSQESYPGDRNQPQHF. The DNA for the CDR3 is TGCGCCAGCAGCCAAGAATCGTATCCGGGGGACAGGAATCAGCCCCAGCATTTT.

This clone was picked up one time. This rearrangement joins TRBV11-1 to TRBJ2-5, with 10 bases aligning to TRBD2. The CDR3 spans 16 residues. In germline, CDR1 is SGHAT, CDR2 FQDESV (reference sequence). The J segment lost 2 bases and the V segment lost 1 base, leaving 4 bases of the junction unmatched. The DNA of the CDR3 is TGTGCCAGCAGCTTAGGCCTAGCGGGGGAGCAAGAGACCCAGTACTTC. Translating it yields CASSLGLAGEQETQYF.

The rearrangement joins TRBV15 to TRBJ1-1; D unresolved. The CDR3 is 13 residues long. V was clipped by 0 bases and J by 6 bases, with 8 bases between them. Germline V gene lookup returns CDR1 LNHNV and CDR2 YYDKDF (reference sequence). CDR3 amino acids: CATSRDNAAEAFF. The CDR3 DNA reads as TGTGCCACCAGCAGAGATAATGCGGCTGAAGCTTTCTTT.

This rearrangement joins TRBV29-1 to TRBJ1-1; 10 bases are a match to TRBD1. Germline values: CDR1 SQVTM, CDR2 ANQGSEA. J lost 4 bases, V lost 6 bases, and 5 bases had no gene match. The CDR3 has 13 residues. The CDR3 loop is CSVAGTGATEAFF. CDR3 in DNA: TGCAGCGTCGCCGGGACAGGGGCCACTGAAGCTTTCTTT. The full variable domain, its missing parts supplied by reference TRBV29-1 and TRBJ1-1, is SAVISQKPSRDICQRGTSLTIQCQVDSQVTMMFWYRQQPGQSLTLIATANQGSEATYESGFVIDKFPISRPNLTFSTLTVSNMSPEDSSIYLCSVAGTGATEAFFGQGTRLTVV.

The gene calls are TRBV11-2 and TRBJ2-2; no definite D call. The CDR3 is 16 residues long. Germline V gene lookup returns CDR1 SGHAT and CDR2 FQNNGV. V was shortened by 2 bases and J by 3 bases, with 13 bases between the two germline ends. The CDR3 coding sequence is TGTGCCAGCAGCTTATTCTGGTCCTCGGACACCGGGGAGCTGTTTTTT. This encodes CASSLFWSSDTGELFF.

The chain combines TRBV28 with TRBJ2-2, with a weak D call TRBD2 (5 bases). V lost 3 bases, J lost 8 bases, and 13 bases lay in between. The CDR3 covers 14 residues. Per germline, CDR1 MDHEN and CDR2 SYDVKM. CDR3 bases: TGTGCCAGCAGTTTCGTGAACTCGGGAGGGGAGCTGTTTTTT. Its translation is CASSFVNSGGELFF.

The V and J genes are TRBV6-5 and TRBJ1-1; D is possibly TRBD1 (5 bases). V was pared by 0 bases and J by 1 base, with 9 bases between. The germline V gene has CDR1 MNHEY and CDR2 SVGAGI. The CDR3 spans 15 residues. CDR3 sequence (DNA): TGTGCCAGCAGTTACTCGCCAGGGAAGAACACTGAAGCTTTCTTT. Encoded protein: CASSYSPGKNTEAFF.

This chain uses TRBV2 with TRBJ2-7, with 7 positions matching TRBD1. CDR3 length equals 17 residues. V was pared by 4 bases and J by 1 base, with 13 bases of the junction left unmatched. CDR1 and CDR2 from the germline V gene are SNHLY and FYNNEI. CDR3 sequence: CASSGDRAGTWSYEQYF. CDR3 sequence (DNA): TGTGCCAGCAGTGGAGACAGGGCTGGGACGTGGTCCTACGAGCAGTACTTC.

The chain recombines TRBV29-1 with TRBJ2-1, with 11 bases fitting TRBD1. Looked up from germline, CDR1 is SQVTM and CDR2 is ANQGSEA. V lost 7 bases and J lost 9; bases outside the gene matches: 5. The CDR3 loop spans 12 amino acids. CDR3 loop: CSARTGGGEQFF. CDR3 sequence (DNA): TGCAGCGCCAGGACAGGGGGCGGTGAGCAGTTCTTC.

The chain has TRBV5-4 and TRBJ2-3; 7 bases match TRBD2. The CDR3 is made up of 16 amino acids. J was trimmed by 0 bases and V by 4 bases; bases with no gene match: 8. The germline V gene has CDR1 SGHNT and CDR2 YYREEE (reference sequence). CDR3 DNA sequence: TGTGCCAGCAGCCCTCATGGGGGGGGAAGCACAGATACGCAGTATTTT. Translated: CASSPHGGGSTDTQYF.

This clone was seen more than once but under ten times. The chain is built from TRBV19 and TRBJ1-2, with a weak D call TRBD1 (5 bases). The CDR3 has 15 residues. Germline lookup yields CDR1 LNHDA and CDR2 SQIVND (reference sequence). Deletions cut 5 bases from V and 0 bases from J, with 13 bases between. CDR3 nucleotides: TGTGCCAGTAGTTTCGCCTCGACAGCTAACTATGGCTACACCTTC. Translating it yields CASSFASTANYGYTF.

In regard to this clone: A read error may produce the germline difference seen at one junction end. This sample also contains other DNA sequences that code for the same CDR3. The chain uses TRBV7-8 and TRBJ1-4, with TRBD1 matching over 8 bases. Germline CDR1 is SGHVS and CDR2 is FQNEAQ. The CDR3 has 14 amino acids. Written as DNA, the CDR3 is TGTGCCAGCAGCTGGACAGGGACTAATGAAAAGCTGTTTTTT. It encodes CASSWTGTNEKLFF.

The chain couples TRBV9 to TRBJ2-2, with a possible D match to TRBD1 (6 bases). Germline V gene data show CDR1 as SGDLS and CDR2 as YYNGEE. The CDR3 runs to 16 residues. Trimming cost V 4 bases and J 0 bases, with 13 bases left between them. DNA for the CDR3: TGTGCCAGCAGCAACCCCGGGACAACGAACACCGGGGAGCTGTTTTTT. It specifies CASSNPGTTNTGELFF.

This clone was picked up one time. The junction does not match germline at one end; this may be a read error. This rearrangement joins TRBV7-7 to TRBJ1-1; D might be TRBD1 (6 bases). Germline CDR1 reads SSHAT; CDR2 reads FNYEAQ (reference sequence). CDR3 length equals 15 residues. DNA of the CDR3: TGTGCTAGCAGCTTAGAGCAGGGGAGGGACACTGAAGCTTTCTTT. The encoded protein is CASSLEQGRDTEAFF.

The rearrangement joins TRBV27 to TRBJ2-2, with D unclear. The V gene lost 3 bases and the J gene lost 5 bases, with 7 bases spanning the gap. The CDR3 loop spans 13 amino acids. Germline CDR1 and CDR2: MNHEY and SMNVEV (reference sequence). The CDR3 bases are TGTGCCAGCAGTTTCTGGCCGACCGGGGAGCTGTTTTTT. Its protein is CASSFWPTGELFF.